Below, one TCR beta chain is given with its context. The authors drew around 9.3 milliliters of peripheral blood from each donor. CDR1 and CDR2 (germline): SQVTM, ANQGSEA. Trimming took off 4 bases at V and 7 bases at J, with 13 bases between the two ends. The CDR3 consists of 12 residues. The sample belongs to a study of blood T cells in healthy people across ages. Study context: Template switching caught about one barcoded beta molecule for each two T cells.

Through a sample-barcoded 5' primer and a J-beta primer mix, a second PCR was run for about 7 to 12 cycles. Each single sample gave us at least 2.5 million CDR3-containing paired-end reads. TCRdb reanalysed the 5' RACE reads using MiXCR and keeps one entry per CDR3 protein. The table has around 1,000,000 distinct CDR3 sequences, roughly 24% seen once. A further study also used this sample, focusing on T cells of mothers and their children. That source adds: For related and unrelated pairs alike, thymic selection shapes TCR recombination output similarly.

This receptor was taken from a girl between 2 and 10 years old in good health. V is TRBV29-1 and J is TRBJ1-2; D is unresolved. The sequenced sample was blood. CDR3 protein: CSVGRGSSGYTF. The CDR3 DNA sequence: TGCAGCGTTGGCCGGGGATCAAGTGGCTACACCTTC.